The 22 T cell receptor beta chains reported below all come from one sample, sequenced in a study of T-cell memory formation after mild COVID-19. Each CDR3 protein is one row after TCRdb ran MiXCR on the 5' RACE reads. The sample shows just under 550,000 distinct CDR3 sequences, roughly 22% of them seen only once. What was sequenced was PBMCs or a T cell subset sorted from them (not recorded which). These receptors were collected from an adult woman who had mild COVID-19 (a few samples of this study predate the infection). Cell type and time point are not known.

The chain is built from TRBV7-2 and TRBJ1-2; D not certain. V lost 3 bases, J lost 8 bases, and 10 bases lay in between. The CDR3 totals 12 residues. Per the germline V gene, CDR1 is SGHTA and CDR2 is FQGNSA. Here the CDR3 DNA reads TGTGCCAGCAGCTTTGGGGTTTTCGGCTACACCTTC. Its translation is CASSFGVFGYTF.

The V gene is TRBV28, the J gene TRBJ1-5; weak D call: TRBD1 (5 bases). The germline CDR1 and CDR2 sequences are MDHEN and SYDVKM. The CDR3 consists of 15 residues. The V end was cut by 3 bases, the J end by 3 bases, with 12 bases between. The CDR3 here is CASSFQGIFNQPQHF. The CDR3 DNA is TGTGCCAGCAGTTTCCAGGGAATATTCAATCAGCCCCAGCATTTT.

This clonotype was detected a few times. The J gene is TRBJ1-2, the V gene TRBV30, with D unresolved. The germline V gene has CDR1 GTSNPN and CDR2 SVGIG (reference sequence). The CDR3 consists of 12 residues. Trimming shortened V by 3 bases and J by 4 bases, and 9 bases separated the two germline ends. CDR3 in DNA: TGTGCCTGGAGAGCTGGCAGCTATGGCTACACCTTC. Amino acid sequence: CAWRAGSYGYTF. The variable domain in full, completed from reference TRBV30 and TRBJ1-2, reads SQTIHQWPATLVQPVGSPLSLECTVEGTSNPNLYWYRQAAGRGLQLLFYSVGIGQISSEVPQNLSASRPQDRQFILSSKKLLLSDSGFYLCAWRAGSYGYTFGSGTRLTVV.

The chain combines TRBV6-5 with TRBJ1-5; 9 bases map to TRBD1. This CDR3 is built from 15 residues. The germline V gene has CDR1 MNHEY and CDR2 SVGAGI. V was clipped by 5 bases and J by 1 base; unmatched bases: 3. In DNA, the CDR3 is TGTGCCAGCAGTCCCGACAGGGGGAGCAATCAGCCCCAGCATTTT. Its translation is CASSPDRGSNQPQHF.

This clonotype was detected only a few times. The genes are TRBV7-6 and TRBJ2-3; 11 positions agree with TRBD2. After removal of 1 base from V and 5 bases from J, the junction contained 2 bases not matched to a gene. The CDR3 length is 15 residues. In germline, CDR1 is SGHVS, CDR2 FNYEAQ. The CDR3: CASSLVGTSGDTQYF. The DNA for the CDR3 is TGTGCCAGCAGCTTAGTGGGGACTAGCGGAGATACGCAGTATTTT.

This clonotype occurred a few times. V gene TRBV6-2 or TRBV6-3 combines with J gene TRBJ1-2; D remains ambiguous. CDR1 and CDR2 from the germline V gene are MNHEY and SVGEGT. CDR3 length: 14 amino acids. Trimming pared 2 bases from V and 7 bases from J, leaving 14 bases between. The CDR3 region has the DNA TGTGCCAGCAGTTACGCCGCGGGAGCTGGTGGCTACACCTTC. Encoded protein: CASSYAAGAGGYTF.

This clonotype was picked up a small number of times. The chain uses TRBV29-1 and TRBJ2-1, with 16 bases that match TRBD2. Germline loops: CDR1 SQVTM, CDR2 ANQGSEA. The CDR3 runs to 23 residues. Germline trimming cut 0 bases from V and 3 bases from J; bases unmatched to any gene: 20. CDR3 in amino acids: CSVEEWDINPGLAGGHGYNEQFF. The CDR3 DNA is TGCAGCGTTGAAGAGTGGGACATTAACCCGGGACTAGCGGGAGGGCATGGCTACAATGAGCAGTTCTTC.

CDR3 residues: CASSLRGYGANEQFF. In DNA form, the CDR3 reads TGTGCCAGCAGCTTAAGGGGCTATGGGGCCAATGAGCAGTTCTTC. This chain joins TRBV11-2 and TRBJ2-1; maybe TRBD1 (5 bases). The CDR3 is 15 amino acids. Trimming shortened V by 2 bases and J by 6 bases, and 14 bases separated the two germline ends. The V gene's germline CDR1 is SGHAT and CDR2 FQNNGV. Together with reference TRBV11-2 and TRBJ2-1, the CDR3 gives the full variable domain: EAGVAQSPRYKIIEKRQSVAFWCNPISGHATLYWYQQILGQGPKLLIQFQNNGVVDDSQLPKDRFSAERLKGVDSTLKIQPAKLEDSAVYLCASSLRGYGANEQFFGPGTRLTVL.

V usage is TRBV5-8 and J usage is TRBJ2-7; 12 bases are a match to TRBD2. The CDR3 totals 16 residues. V trimming: 4 bases; J trimming: 2 bases; junction bases outside the gene matches: 7. Looked up from germline, CDR1 is SGHTS and CDR2 is YDEGEE. The DNA of the CDR3 is TGTGCCAGCAGCGTCCTACTAGCGGGGGGACCCTACGAGCAGTACTTC. This sequence encodes CASSVLLAGGPYEQYF.

This clonotype has at least ten counts. The chain's CDR3 is CASSLRGADTQYF. Written as DNA, the CDR3 is TGTGCCAGCAGCTTGCGAGGGGCAGATACGCAGTATTTT. The chain is built from TRBV3-1 and TRBJ2-3, with D perhaps matching TRBD1 or TRBD2 (5 bases each). The CDR3 totals 13 residues. With 5 bases removed from V and 4 bases from J, the gap between germline ends came to 10 bases. Germline lookup yields CDR1 LGHDT and CDR2 YNNKEL (reference sequence).

The rearrangement uses TRBV29-1 and TRBJ2-7; D is undetermined. CDR1 and CDR2 (germline): SQVTM, ANQGSEA. The ends were cut back, 2 bases at V and 3 bases at J, with 14 bases in the middle. The CDR3 spans 14 residues. The CDR3 sequence is CSVELVGALYEQYF. Written as DNA, the CDR3 is TGCAGCGTTGAACTGGTAGGAGCACTCTACGAGCAGTACTTC.

This clonotype was seen a handful of times. The CDR3 region has the DNA TGTGCCAGCAGTTACTCAGTCTCCGGGGGGACCACTGAAGCTTTCTTT. As protein: CASSYSVSGGTTEAFF. The rearrangement links TRBV6-5 to TRBJ1-1, with D possibly being TRBD1 (5 bases). The length of the CDR3 is 16 residues. The germline CDR1 and CDR2 sequences are MNHEY and SVGAGI. The ends were cut back, 0 bases at V and 4 bases at J, with 15 bases in the middle.

This clonotype was detected ten times or more. The chain couples TRBV20-1 to TRBJ2-2, with 10 bases identical to TRBD2. CDR3 length: 16 residues. The V gene end was trimmed by 0 bases and the J gene end by 7 bases; junction bases not matched to a gene: 8. Germline CDR1 reads DFQATT; CDR2 reads SNEGSKA (reference sequence). The CDR3 loop is CSARDRSGRAHGELFF. In DNA, the CDR3 is TGCAGTGCTAGAGATCGGAGCGGGAGGGCCCACGGGGAGCTGTTTTTT.

The CDR3 coding sequence is TGTGCCAGCAGTTTATTGGCAGGGGGCATAACAGATACGCAGTATTTT. Translation: CASSLLAGGITDTQYF. This chain links TRBV27 with TRBJ2-3; 8 nucleotides agree with TRBD1. Germline CDR1 MNHEY, CDR2 SMNVEV (reference sequence). Unmatched junction bases numbered 6, after V lost 1 base and J lost 3 bases. The CDR3 has 16 residues.

This clonotype was counted between two and nine times. The gene calls are TRBV29-1 and TRBJ2-1; TRBD1 matches 7 bases. With V trimmed by 2 bases and J by 8 bases, 9 bases remained unmatched. Germline loops: CDR1 SQVTM, CDR2 ANQGSEA. This CDR3 is built from 14 residues. CDR3 DNA sequence: TGCAGCGTTGAAATGGAGACAGGGATGTATGAGCAGTTCTTC. It is translated as CSVEMETGMYEQFF.

As DNA, the CDR3 is TGCAGTGCTCCGGCTCTCTGGGGGACCCAGTACTTC. It specifies CSAPALWGTQYF. This rearrangement joins TRBV20-1 to TRBJ2-5; no reliable D call. V was shortened by 5 bases and J by 7 bases, with 14 bases between the two germline ends. CDR1 and CDR2 from the germline V gene are DFQATT and SNEGSKA (reference sequence). The CDR3 length is 12 residues.

There are a few counts of this clonotype. This chain joins TRBV20-1 and TRBJ2-7; 9 nucleotides agree with TRBD1. This CDR3 contains 14 residues. Germline values: CDR1 DFQATT, CDR2 SNEGSKA (reference sequence). Unmatched junction bases numbered 7, after V lost 1 base and J lost 6 bases. CDR3 amino acids: CSARATGGGPEQYF. The CDR3 DNA reads TGCAGTGCTAGAGCCACAGGGGGCGGGCCCGAGCAGTACTTC.

This chain connects TRBV29-1 to TRBJ2-5; TRBD1 might be the D (6 bases). This CDR3 is 13 amino acids long. The V end was cut by 1 base, the J end by 2 bases, with 8 bases between. CDR1 is SQVTM and CDR2 is ANQGSEA in the germline V gene. This chain's CDR3 is CSVEGGQQETQYF. The CDR3 DNA follows: TGCAGCGTTGAAGGGGGGCAGCAAGAGACCCAGTACTTC.

The table lists this clonotype with a few counts. V usage is TRBV15 and J usage is TRBJ1-1; tentative D call: TRBD1 (6 bases). With 1 base removed from V and 2 bases from J, the gap between germline ends came to 20 bases. The CDR3 runs 18 residues. Germline V gene data show CDR1 as LNHNV and CDR2 as YYDKDF (reference sequence). This chain's CDR3 is CATSRGVTGIGANTEAFF. In nucleotides, the CDR3 is TGTGCCACCAGCAGAGGGGTAACAGGGATCGGGGCTAACACTGAAGCTTTCTTT.

This clonotype has just one count. The chain joins TRBV19 to TRBJ2-6; a weak D match, TRBD1 (6 bases). The CDR3 runs 17 residues. From germline, CDR1 is LNHDA and CDR2 SQIVND (reference sequence). The V end was cut by 7 bases, the J end by 4 bases, with 20 bases between. The CDR3 is CASTLGYGQTGANVLTF. The CDR3 region has the DNA TGTGCCAGTACCCTGGGGTACGGACAGACCGGGGCCAACGTCCTGACTTTC.

This clonotype was counted between two and nine times. The chain links TRBV7-9 to TRBJ2-1; D possibly corresponds to TRBD1 (6 bases). V lost 8 bases, J lost 4 bases, and 18 bases lay in between. The CDR3 is made up of 15 amino acids. The germline CDR1 and CDR2 sequences are SEHNR and FQNEAQ (reference sequence). The CDR3 region is CASASGTILYNEQFF. Here the CDR3 DNA reads TGTGCCAGCGCCTCCGGGACAATTTTGTACAATGAGCAGTTCTTC.

V and J are TRBV12-3 or TRBV12-4 and TRBJ2-3, with D tentatively TRBD1 (5 bases). Trimming removed 6 bases at V and 3 bases at J, with 19 bases between. The CDR3 spans 16 residues. The DNA for the CDR3 is TGTGCCAGCAGACCCTCAGGGTCTCAATTTACAGATACGCAGTATTTT. Its protein product is CASRPSGSQFTDTQYF.